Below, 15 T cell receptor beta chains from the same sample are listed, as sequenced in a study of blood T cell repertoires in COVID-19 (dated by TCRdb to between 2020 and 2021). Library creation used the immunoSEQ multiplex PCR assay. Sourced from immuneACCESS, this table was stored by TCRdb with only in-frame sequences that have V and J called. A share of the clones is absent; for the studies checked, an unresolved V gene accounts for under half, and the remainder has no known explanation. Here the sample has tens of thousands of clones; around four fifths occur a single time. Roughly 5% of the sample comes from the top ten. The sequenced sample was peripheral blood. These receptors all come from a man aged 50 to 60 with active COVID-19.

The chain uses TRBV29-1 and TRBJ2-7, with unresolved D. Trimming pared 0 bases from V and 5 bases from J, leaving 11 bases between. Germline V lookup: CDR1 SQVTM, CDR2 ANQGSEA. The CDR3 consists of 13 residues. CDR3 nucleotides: TGCAGCGTTGAAGATTGGCAGATTGACGAGCAGTACTTC. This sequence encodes CSVEDWQIDEQYF.

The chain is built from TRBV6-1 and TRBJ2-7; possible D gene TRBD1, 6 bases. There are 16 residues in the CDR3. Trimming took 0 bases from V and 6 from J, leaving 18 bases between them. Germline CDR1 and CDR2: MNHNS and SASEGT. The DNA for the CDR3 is TGTGCCAGCAGTGAAGCGCAGGGACGAGGGGGAATCGAGCAGTACTTC. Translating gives CASSEAQGRGGIEQYF.

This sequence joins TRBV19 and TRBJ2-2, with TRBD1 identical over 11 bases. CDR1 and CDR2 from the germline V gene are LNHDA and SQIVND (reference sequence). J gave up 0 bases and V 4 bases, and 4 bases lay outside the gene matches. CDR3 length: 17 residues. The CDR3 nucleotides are TGTGCCAGTAGTAGAGGGACAGGGGGTACGAACACCGGGGAGCTGTTTTTT. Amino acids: CASSRGTGGTNTGELFF.

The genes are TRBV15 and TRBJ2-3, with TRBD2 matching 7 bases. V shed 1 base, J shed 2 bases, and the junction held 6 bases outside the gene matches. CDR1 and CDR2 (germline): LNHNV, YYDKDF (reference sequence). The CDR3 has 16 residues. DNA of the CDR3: TGTGCCACCAGCAGAGGTAACGGGGGGATCACAGATACGCAGTATTTT. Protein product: CATSRGNGGITDTQYF. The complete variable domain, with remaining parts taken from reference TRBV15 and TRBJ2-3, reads DAMVIQNPRYQVTQFGKPVTLSCSQTLNHNVMYWYQQKSSQAPKLLFHYYDKDFNNEADTPDNFQSRRPNTSFCFLDIRSPGLGDTAMYLCATSRGNGGITDTQYFGPGTRLTVL.

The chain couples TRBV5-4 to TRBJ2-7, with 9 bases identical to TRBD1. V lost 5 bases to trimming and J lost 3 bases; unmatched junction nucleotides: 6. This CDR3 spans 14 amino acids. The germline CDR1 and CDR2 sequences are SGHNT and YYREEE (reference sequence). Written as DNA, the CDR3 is TGTGCCAGCAGTACGAGGACAGGGGTCTACGAGCAGTACTTC. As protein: CASSTRTGVYEQYF.

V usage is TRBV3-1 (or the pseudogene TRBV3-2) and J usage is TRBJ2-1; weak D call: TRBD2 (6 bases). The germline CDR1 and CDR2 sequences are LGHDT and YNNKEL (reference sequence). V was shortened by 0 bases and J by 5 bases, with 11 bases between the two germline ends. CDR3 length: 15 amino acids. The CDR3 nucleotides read TGTGCCAGCAGCCAAGAAGGGAGGTGGGACAATGAGCAGTTCTTC. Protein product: CASSQEGRWDNEQFF.

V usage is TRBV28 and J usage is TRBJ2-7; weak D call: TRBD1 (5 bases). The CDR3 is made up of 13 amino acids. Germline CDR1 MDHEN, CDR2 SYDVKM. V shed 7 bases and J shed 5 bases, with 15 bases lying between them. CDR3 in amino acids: CASKNQGPHEQYF. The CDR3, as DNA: TGTGCCAGCAAGAACCAGGGCCCCCACGAGCAGTACTTC.

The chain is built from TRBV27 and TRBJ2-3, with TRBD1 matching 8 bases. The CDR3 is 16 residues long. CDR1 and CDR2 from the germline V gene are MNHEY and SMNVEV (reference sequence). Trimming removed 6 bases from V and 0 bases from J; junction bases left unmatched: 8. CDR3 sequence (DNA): TGTGCCAGCAGCCATAACAGGGGGTTTAGCACAGATACGCAGTATTTT. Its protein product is CASSHNRGFSTDTQYF.

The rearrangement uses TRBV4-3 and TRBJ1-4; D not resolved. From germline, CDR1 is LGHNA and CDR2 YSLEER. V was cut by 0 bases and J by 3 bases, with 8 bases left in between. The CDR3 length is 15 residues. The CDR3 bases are TGCGCCAGCAGCCAAGATTTCCCCTCTAATGAAAAACTGTTTTTT. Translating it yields CASSQDFPSNEKLFF.

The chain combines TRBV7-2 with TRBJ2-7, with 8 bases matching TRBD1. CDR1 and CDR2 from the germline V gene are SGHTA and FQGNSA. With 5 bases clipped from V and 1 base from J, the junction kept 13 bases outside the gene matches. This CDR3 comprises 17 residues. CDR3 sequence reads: CASSPSFTGGKSYEQYF. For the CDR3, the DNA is TGTGCCAGCAGCCCGAGCTTCACAGGGGGTAAATCCTACGAGCAGTACTTC.

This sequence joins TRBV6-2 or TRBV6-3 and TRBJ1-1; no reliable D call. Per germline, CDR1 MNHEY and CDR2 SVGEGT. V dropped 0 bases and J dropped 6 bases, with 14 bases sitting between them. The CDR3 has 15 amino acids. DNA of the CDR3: TGTGCCAGCAGTTACTCGGCCCGGGTCATGGCTGAAGCTTTCTTT. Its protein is CASSYSARVMAEAFF.

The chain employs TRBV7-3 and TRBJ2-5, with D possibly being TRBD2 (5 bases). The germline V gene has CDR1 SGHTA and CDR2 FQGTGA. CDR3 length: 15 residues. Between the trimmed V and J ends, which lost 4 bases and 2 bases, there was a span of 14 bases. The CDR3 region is CASSSTLGDQETQYF. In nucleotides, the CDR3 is TGTGCCAGCAGCTCCACGCTGGGAGATCAAGAGACCCAGTACTTC.

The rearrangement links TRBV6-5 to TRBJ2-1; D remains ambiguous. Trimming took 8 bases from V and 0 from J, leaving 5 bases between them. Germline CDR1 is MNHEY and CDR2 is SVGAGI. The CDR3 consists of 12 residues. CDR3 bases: TGTGCCAGCTTCGGCTCCTACAATGAGCAGTTCTTC. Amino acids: CASFGSYNEQFF.

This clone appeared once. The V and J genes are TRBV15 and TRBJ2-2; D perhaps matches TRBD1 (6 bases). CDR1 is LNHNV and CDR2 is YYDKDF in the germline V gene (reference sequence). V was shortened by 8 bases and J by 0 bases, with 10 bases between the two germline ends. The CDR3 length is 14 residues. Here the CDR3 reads CATEGVPNTGELFF. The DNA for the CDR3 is TGTGCCACCGAGGGGGTTCCGAACACCGGGGAGCTGTTTTTT.

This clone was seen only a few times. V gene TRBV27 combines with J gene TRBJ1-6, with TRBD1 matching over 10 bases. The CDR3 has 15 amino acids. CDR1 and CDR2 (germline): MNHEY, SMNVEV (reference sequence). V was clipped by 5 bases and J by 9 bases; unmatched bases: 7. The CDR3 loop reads CASSANRDRGSPLHF. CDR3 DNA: TGTGCCAGCAGTGCGAACCGGGACAGGGGTTCACCCCTCCACTTT.